These 22 T cell receptor beta chains were sequenced from one sample in a study of tumor and adjacent non-tumor tissue in lung cancer. TCRbeta libraries were built with three rounds of nested PCR, modified from ARM-PCR. Via MiXCR, TCRdb re-called the multiplex PCR reads, giving one row per CDR3 protein. The table has under 150,000 distinct CDR3 sequences, 66% seen once; the top ten hold roughly 13%. This sample's RNA came from whole unsorted tissue. Specimen: lung tumor tissue. These receptors all come from a man under 40 with non-small cell lung cancer.

Concerning this clonotype: The germline gene is not matched at one end of the junction; a read error may be the cause. V and J are TRBV11-2 and TRBJ2-1; TRBD1 matches at 10 bases. In germline, CDR1 is SGHAT, CDR2 FQNNGV. The CDR3 contains 15 residues. In nucleotides, the CDR3 is TGTGCCATCAGCTTATGGACAGGGGGGAGGAATGAGCAGTCCTTC. It encodes CAISLWTGGRNEQSF. Full variable domain (outside the CDR3, taken from reference TRBV11-2 and TRBJ2-1): EAGVAQSPRYKIIEKRQSVAFWCNPISGHATLYWYQQILGQGPKLLIQFQNNGVVDDSQLPKDRFSAERLKGVDSTLKIQPAKLEDSAVYLCAISLWTGGRNEQSFGPGTRLTVL.

This clonotype has a single count. This may arise from a read error, as a much more abundant clone is one base away. V is TRBV4-3 and J is TRBJ2-6; no firm D call. The V and J ends lost 0 bases and 3 bases respectively, with 9 bases between them. This CDR3 has 16 amino acids. Per germline, CDR1 LGHNA and CDR2 YSLEER. CDR3 amino acids: CASSQEFVYGANVLTF. The CDR3 region has the DNA TGCGCCAGCAGCCAAGAATTCGTCTATGGGGCCAACGTCCTGACTTTC.

This clonotype appeared a single time. A much larger clone lies a single base off, so this may be a read error. This chain links TRBV6-6 with TRBJ2-1, with D possibly matching TRBD2 (5 bases). The germline gives CDR1 MNHNY, CDR2 SVGAGI (reference sequence). The CDR3 consists of 15 residues. Here the CDR3 reads CASRYSGRVEGEQFF. CDR3 bases: TGTGCCAGCCGTTACTCCGGACGGGTTGAGGGTGAGCAGTTCTTC.

The rearrangement links TRBV20-1 to TRBJ2-7; D possibly uses TRBD1 or TRBD2 (6 bases each). CDR3 length: 11 amino acids. The germline V gene encodes CDR1 DFQATT and CDR2 SNEGSKA (reference sequence). Trimming took off 1 base at V and 8 bases at J, with 9 bases between the two ends. The CDR3 DNA reads as TGCAGTGCTAGAGGCGGGGACAAGCAGTACTTC. Amino acid sequence: CSARGGDKQYF.

This clonotype was counted a single time. The junction differs from germline at one of its ends, possibly a read error. The J gene is TRBJ2-7, the V gene TRBV6-1, with TRBD1 matching over 9 bases. The CDR3 contains 16 residues. Per germline, CDR1 MNHNS and CDR2 SASEGT. CDR3: CASNEWTGTGLSEQYF. The CDR3 DNA is TGCGCCAGCAATGAATGGACCGGGACAGGGTTAAGCGAGCAGTACTTC.

Points on this clonotype: The junction departs from the called germline gene at one end, perhaps through a read error. The J gene is TRBJ2-1, the V gene TRBV20-1; D is unclear. The CDR3 contains 15 residues. Germline-derived CDR1 and CDR2 are DFQATT and SNEGSKA (reference sequence). CDR3 sequence reads: CNARDHQVSYNEQLF. The CDR3 DNA reads TGCAATGCTAGAGACCATCAGGTCTCCTACAATGAGCAGCTCTTC.

This clonotype is medium-sized. The CDR3 here is CASSLVSYEQYF. For the CDR3, the DNA is TGTGCCAGCAGCTTAGTCTCCTACGAGCAGTACTTC. The chain links TRBV11-2 to TRBJ2-7; no reliable D call. This CDR3 contains 12 residues. V lost 1 base and J lost 0, with 1 base in between. Germline lookup yields CDR1 SGHAT and CDR2 FQNNGV.

The chain combines TRBV10-3 with TRBJ2-3; TRBD2 might be the D (7 bases). V was pared by 5 bases and J by 5 bases, with 14 bases between. The length of the CDR3 is 14 residues. Germline V gene data show CDR1 as ENHRY and CDR2 as SYGVKD. As DNA, the CDR3 is TGTGCCATCAGTTTAGGGGGGGCTGAAGATACGCAGTATTTT. Translating it yields CAISLGGAEDTQYF.

Concerning this clonotype: At one of its ends the junction is not consistent with the germline gene, which may arise from a read error. The V and J genes are TRBV29-1 and TRBJ2-3, with 9 nucleotides matching TRBD2. Germline V CDR1 and CDR2: SQVTM, ANQGSEA. This CDR3 region has 15 residues. In nucleotides, the CDR3 is TGCAGCGTCGGGGCCGGGGGACTAGCAACGAATACGCAGTGTTTT. Translating it yields CSVGAGGLATNTQCF.

Remarks on this clonotype: At one end the junction does not follow the germline gene, possibly because of a read error. The genes are TRBV6-2 or TRBV6-3 and TRBJ2-1, with D hard to call. This CDR3 contains 13 residues. Germline-derived CDR1 and CDR2 are MNHEY and SVGEGT. CDR3 bases: TGTGCCAGCAGTGACGGGTCTAGTAATGAGCAGTCCTTC. Translation: CASSDGSSNEQSF.

On this clonotype: A clone one base away is much larger, so this may be a read error. CDR3 in amino acids: CASRPIPGTGYTETFF. The CDR3, as DNA: TGTGCCAGCAGACCCATCCCCGGGACAGGGTACACTGAAACTTTCTTT. V and J are TRBV12-3 or TRBV12-4 and TRBJ1-1, with 9 bases fitting TRBD1. The CDR3 runs to 16 residues.

Points on this clonotype: A much larger clone differs by one base, so this may be a read error. The chain employs TRBV14 and TRBJ2-3; 9 positions agree with TRBD2. There are 15 residues in the CDR3. Germline CDR1 SGHDN, CDR2 FVKESK. The CDR3 nucleotides read TGTGCCAGCAGCCAGACGGGACTAGCCGCAGATATGCAGTATTTT. This gives the protein CASSQTGLAADMQYF.

A remark on this clonotype: The junction and the germline gene differ at one end; a read error may be behind it. This rearrangement joins TRBV11-3 to TRBJ2-7; 8 nucleotides match TRBD2. CDR3 size: 14 residues. CDR1 is SGHNT, CDR2 YENEEA, per germline. Here the CDR3 reads CASGLDSGSYEQYF. CDR3 bases: TGTGCCAGCGGCTTGGACAGCGGGAGCTACGAGCAGTACTTC.

This clonotype turned up a few times. V and J are TRBV7-9 and TRBJ2-3, with TRBD2 identical over 12 bases. This CDR3 spans 14 amino acids. V was pared by 4 bases and J by 5 bases, with 1 base of the junction left unmatched. The germline V gene encodes CDR1 SEHNR and CDR2 FQNEAQ (reference sequence). The CDR3: CASSSGLAGDTQYF. The CDR3 nucleotides are TGTGCCAGCAGCTCGGGACTAGCGGGAGATACGCAGTATTTT. Variable domain in full (rest from reference TRBV7-9 and TRBJ2-3): DTGVSQNPRHKITKRGQNVTFRCDPISEHNRLYWYRQTLGQGPEFLTYFQNEAQLEKSRLLSDRFSAERPKGSFSTLEIQRTEQGDSAMYLCASSSGLAGDTQYFGPGTRLTVL.

This clonotype was seen a few times. A much larger clonotype is one base distant, so this may be a read error. The V gene is TRBV14, the J gene TRBJ1-1; D ambiguous. The CDR3 totals 13 residues. From germline, CDR1 is SGHDN and CDR2 FVKESK. This CDR3 is CAGSLTPGTEAFF. In nucleotides, the CDR3 is TGTGCCGGCAGCCTAACCCCGGGGACTGAAGCTTTCTTT. Combining the CDR3 with reference TRBV14 and TRBJ1-1 gives the whole variable domain EAGVTQFPSHSVIEKGQTVTLRCDPISGHDNLYWYRRVMGKEIKFLLHFVKESKQDESGMPNNRFLAERTGGTYSTLKVQPAELEDSGVYFCAGSLTPGTEAFFGQGTRLTVV.

This clonotype was seen repeatedly, ten times or more. The chain joins TRBV11-2 to TRBJ2-2, with a weak D call TRBD1 (6 bases). Germline-derived CDR1 and CDR2 are SGHAT and FQNNGV. Deletions cut 5 bases from V and 4 bases from J, with 11 bases between. The CDR3 is 14 residues long. The CDR3 here is CASSRQGSTGELFF. The CDR3 coding sequence is TGTGCCAGCAGCCGTCAGGGGAGCACCGGGGAGCTGTTTTTT.

In the case of this clonotype: A single base separates this from a much larger clone, so it may be a read error. This chain links TRBV4-2 with TRBJ2-3, with D possibly matching TRBD2 (6 bases). In germline, CDR1 is LGHNA, CDR2 YNFKEQ. CDR3 size: 14 residues. This chain's CDR3 is CASSQVGPGDTLYF. The DNA of the CDR3 is TGTGCCAGCAGCCAAGTGGGGCCGGGAGATACGCTGTATTTT.

This rearrangement joins TRBV12-3 or TRBV12-4 to TRBJ1-6, with TRBD1 matching 7 bases. The V and J ends lost 4 bases and 5 bases, in that order; junction bases with no gene match: 5. This CDR3 is 15 amino acids long. CDR3: CASSSQGLDNSPLHF. The CDR3 region has the DNA TGTGCCAGCAGTTCACAGGGGTTAGATAATTCACCCCTCCACTTT.

Concerning this clonotype: This may stem from a read error, because a much larger clone lies one nucleotide away. The chain links TRBV20-1 to TRBJ1-1; D ambiguous. Germline V lookup: CDR1 DFQATT, CDR2 SNEGSKA (reference sequence). V was pared by 5 bases and J by 5 bases, with 15 bases between. CDR3 size: 13 residues. CDR3: CSAPRSGRTEAFF. The CDR3 DNA sequence: TGCAGTGCTCCACGATCTGGGAGGACTGAAGCTTTCTTT.

This clonotype was seen repeatedly, ten times or more. The chain carries TRBV20-1 and TRBJ2-1, with 10 bases matching TRBD2. Unmatched junction bases numbered 8, after V lost 3 bases and J lost 9 bases. This CDR3 comprises 14 residues. Germline CDR1 DFQATT, CDR2 SNEGSKA (reference sequence). The CDR3 region is CSASKSGGAREQFF. CDR3 DNA sequence: TGCAGTGCTAGTAAAAGCGGGGGGGCGCGTGAGCAGTTCTTC.

Note on this clonotype: At one of its ends the junction is not consistent with the germline gene, which may arise from a read error. The rearrangement links TRBV11-2 to TRBJ2-1, with a weak D call TRBD1 (5 bases). Germline assignment: CDR1 SGHAT and CDR2 FQNNGV. This CDR3 region has 17 residues. The CDR3 spells CASSLRLWGGSYNEQLF. The CDR3 DNA sequence: TGTGCCAGCAGCTTACGTCTATGGGGCGGATCCTACAATGAGCAGTTATTC.

The chain links TRBV11-2 to TRBJ2-3, with TRBD2 matching over 9 bases. With V trimmed by 6 bases and J by 0 bases, 1 base remained unmatched. CDR1 is SGHAT and CDR2 is FQNNGV in the germline V gene. The CDR3 loop spans 14 amino acids. The CDR3 DNA is TGTGCCAGCAGGGGGACTAGCAGCACAGATACGCAGTATTTT. Amino acid sequence: CASRGTSSTDTQYF.